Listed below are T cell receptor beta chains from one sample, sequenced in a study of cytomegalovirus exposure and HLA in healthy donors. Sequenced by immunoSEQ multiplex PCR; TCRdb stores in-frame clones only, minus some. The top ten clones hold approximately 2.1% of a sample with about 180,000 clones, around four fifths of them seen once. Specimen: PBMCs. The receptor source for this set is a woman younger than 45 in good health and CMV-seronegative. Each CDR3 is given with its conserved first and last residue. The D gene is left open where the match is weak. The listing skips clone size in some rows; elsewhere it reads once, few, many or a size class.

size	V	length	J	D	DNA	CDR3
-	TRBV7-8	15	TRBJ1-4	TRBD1	TGTGCCAGCAGCACCTTCAGGGGGCAGGTTGAAAAACTGTTTTTT	CASSTFRGQVEKLFF
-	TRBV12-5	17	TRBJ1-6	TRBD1	TGTGCTAGTGGTAAAACAGGGGTTCTAGATTTTAATTCACCCCTCCACTTT	CASGKTGVLDFNSPLHF
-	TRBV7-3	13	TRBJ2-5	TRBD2	TGTGCCAGCAGCCGGAGCGGGGAAGAGACCCAGTACTTC	CASSRSGEETQYF
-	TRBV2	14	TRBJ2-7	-	TGTGCCAGCAGTGAATCCGGGTACTCCTACGAGCGGTACTTC	CASSESGYSYERYF
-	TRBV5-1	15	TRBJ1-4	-	TGCGCCAGCAGCTTGAACCAGGGGCGCGAGGAAAAACTGTTTTTT	CASSLNQGREEKLFF
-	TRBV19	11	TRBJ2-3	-	TGTGCCAGTAGTCAGACAGATACGCAGTATTTT	CASSQTDTQYF
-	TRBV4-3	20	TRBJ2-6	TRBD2	TGCGCCAGCAGCCAAGATGGGACTAGCGGGGATCTCTCTGGGGCCAACGTCCTGACTTTC	CASSQDGTSGDLSGANVLTF
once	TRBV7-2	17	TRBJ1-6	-	TGTGCCAGCAGCCCACTCGGGGGGGTGAATCGGAATTCACCCCTCCACTTT	CASSPLGGVNRNSPLHF
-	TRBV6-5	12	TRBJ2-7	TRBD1	TGTGCCAGCAGAGGGACAGGGGTCGAGCAGTACTTC	CASRGTGVEQYF
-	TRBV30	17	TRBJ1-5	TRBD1	TGTGCCTGGAGTGTTCCCCCGGGGGACAGGACACACCAGCCCCAGCATTTT	CAWSVPPGDRTHQPQHF
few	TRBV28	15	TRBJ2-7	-	TGTGCCAGCAGTTTCGCAGGGGCAGGGTCCTACGAGCAGTACTTC	CASSFAGAGSYEQYF
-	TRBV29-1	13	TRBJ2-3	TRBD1	TGCAGCGTCCCGGGACAGAGCACAGATACGCAGTATTTT	CSVPGQSTDTQYF
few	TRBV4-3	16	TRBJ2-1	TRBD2	TGCGCCAGCAGCCAGGGAGCGGGGGAGAGGTACAATGAGCAGTTCTTC	CASSQGAGERYNEQFF
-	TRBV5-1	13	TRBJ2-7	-	TGCGCCAGCAGGGATGCGGGCTTAGACGAGCAGTACTTC	CASRDAGLDEQYF
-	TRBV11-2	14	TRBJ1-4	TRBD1	TGTGCCAGCAGACGGACAGGGGTAAATGAAAAACTGTTTTTT	CASRRTGVNEKLFF
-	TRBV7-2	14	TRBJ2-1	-	TGTGCCAGCAGCTTGAGCGGAGATTACAATGAGCAGTTCTTC	CASSLSGDYNEQFF
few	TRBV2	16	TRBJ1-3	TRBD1	TGTGCCAGCAGTGAAACCTGGACAGGGCCTGGAAACACCATATATTTT	CASSETWTGPGNTIYF
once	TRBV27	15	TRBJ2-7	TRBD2	TGTGCCAGCAGGGCCGGGACTAGCGCTACCATTCAGCAGTACTTC	CASRAGTSATIQQYF
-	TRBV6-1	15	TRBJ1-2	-	TGTGCCAGCAGTGAATATCGAACAACTAACTATGGCTACACCTTC	CASSEYRTTNYGYTF
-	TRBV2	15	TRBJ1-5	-	TGTGCCACCAATGACGGACAGATTAGCAATCAGCCCCAGCATTTT	CATNDGQISNQPQHF
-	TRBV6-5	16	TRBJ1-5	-	TGTGCCAGCAGTTCCACCTCAGGGATGAGCAATCAGCCCCAGCATTTT	CASSSTSGMSNQPQHF
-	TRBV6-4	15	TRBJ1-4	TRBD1	TGTGCCAGCAGTGACTCCCAGGGGGCAAATGAAAAACTGTTTTTT	CASSDSQGANEKLFF
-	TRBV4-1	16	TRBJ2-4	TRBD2	TGCGCCAGCAGCCAAGACTGGGGGGGGGTCGGGAACATTCAGTACTTC	CASSQDWGGVGNIQYF
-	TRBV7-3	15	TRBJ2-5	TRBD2	TGTGCCAGCAGCTTCCTAGCGGGGGGAGGAGAGACCCAGTACTTC	CASSFLAGGGETQYF
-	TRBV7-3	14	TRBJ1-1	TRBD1	TGTGCCAGCAGCTTCCCGACAGGGGCGACTGAAGCTTTCTTT	CASSFPTGATEAFF
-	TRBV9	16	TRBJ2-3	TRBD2	TGTGCCAGCAGCCCCCGACTAGCGGGGGACACAGATACGCAGTATTTT	CASSPRLAGDTDTQYF
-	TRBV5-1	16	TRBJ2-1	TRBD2	TGCGCCAGCAGCTCGGTTTGGAGCGGGGGGGCTGATGAGCAGTTCTTC	CASSSVWSGGADEQFF
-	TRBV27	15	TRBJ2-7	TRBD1	TGTGCCAGCAGTCTCGTTGGGACAGGAGCCTACGAGCAGTACTTC	CASSLVGTGAYEQYF
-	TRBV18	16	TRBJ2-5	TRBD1	TGTGCCAGCTCAACGCGGACAGGGGGATCTAGAGAGACCCAGTACTTC	CASSTRTGGSRETQYF